What follows is one TCR beta chain and its context. Reverse transcription of roughly 0.5 to 1 ug RNA was performed with random hexamers. TCRdb called the immunoSEQ multiplex PCR reads again in MiXCR, with one record for every CDR3 protein. The sample has some 120,000 distinct CDR3 sequences, roughly 96% seen once. There are 15 residues in the CDR3. V was cut by 5 bases and J by 1 base, with 14 bases left in between. CDR1 and CDR2 (germline): MNHEY, SVGAGI. This record comes from a study of CD8 T cells in Susac syndrome. V and J are TRBV6-5 and TRBJ2-5, with a weak D call TRBD2 (6 bases). This TCR was sampled from a human donor in good health. The specimen was CD4+ T cells from PBMCs. This CDR3 reads CASSPPGLLQETQYF. CDR3 bases: TGTGCCAGCAGTCCCCCGGGACTCCTCCAAGAGACCCAGTACTTC.